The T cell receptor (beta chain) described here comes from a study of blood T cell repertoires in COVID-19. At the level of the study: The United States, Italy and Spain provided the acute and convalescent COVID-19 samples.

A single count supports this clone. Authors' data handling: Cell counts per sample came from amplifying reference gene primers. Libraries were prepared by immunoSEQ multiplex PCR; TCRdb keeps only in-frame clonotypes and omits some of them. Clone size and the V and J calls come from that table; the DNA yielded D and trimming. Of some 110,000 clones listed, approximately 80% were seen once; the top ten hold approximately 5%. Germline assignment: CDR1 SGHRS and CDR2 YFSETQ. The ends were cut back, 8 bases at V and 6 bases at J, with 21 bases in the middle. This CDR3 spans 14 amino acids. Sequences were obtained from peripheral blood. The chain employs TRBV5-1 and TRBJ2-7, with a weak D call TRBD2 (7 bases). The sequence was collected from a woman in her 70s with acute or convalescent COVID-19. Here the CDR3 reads CARDRPPGGCEQYV. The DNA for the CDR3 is TGCGCCAGAGACAGGCCTCCGGGGGGCTGCGAGCAGTACGTC.